The next 9 T cell receptor beta chains were all read from a single sample in a study of cytomegalovirus exposure and HLA in healthy donors. PCR was performed using 60 Vbeta and 13 Jbeta primers. The data were produced by immunoSEQ multiplex PCR, yet TCRdb's version contains in-frame clones alone and is incomplete. This sample has approximately 110,000 clones; 79% occur once, and the top ten carry approximately 3%. The specimen was PBMCs. These receptors were obtained from a woman aged 18-29 years in good health and CMV-seropositive.

J is TRBJ1-2 and V is TRBV5-1; 7 nucleotides match TRBD1. Germline CDR1 reads SGHRS; CDR2 reads YFSETQ. There are 14 residues in the CDR3. V shed 4 bases, J shed 5 bases, and the junction held 8 bases outside the gene matches. The CDR3 protein is CASSATDRVYGYTF. CDR3 nucleotide sequence: TGCGCCAGCAGCGCCACCGACAGGGTATATGGCTACACCTTC.

This chain joins TRBV5-1 and TRBJ2-7; 7 nucleotides align to TRBD2. This CDR3 comprises 14 residues. The germline CDR1 and CDR2 sequences are SGHRS and YFSETQ. With 0 bases clipped from V and 5 bases from J, the junction kept 5 bases outside the gene matches. The CDR3 nucleotides read TGCGCCAGCAGCTTGGGGGAGGGCGTCAACGAGCAGTACTTC. This sequence encodes CASSLGEGVNEQYF.

The chain employs TRBV6-1 and TRBJ2-1, with D maybe TRBD2 (6 bases). The ends were cut back, 3 bases at V and 3 bases at J, with 15 bases in the middle. Germline CDR1 MNHNS, CDR2 SASEGT. The CDR3 loop spans 16 amino acids. CDR3 in DNA: TGTGCCAGCAGTGACGTGGGGCGGGACGACTACAATGAGCAGTTCTTC. This translates into CASSDVGRDDYNEQFF.

This sequence joins TRBV20-1 and TRBJ2-1, with D unclear. The germline V gene encodes CDR1 DFQATT and CDR2 SNEGSKA (reference sequence). CDR3 length: 10 amino acids. Deletions cut 3 bases from V and 8 bases from J, with 5 bases between. The CDR3 nucleotides read TGCAGTGCTAGTTTCGATGAGCAGTTCTTC. Translation gives CSASFDEQFF.

J is TRBJ1-2 and V is TRBV7-9; 8 positions agree with TRBD1. Germline V gene lookup returns CDR1 SEHNR and CDR2 FQNEAQ (reference sequence). This CDR3 comprises 14 residues. With V trimmed by 2 bases and J by 3 bases, 2 bases remained unmatched. The CDR3 coding sequence is TGTGCCAGCAGCTTAACAGGGGGACACTATGGCTACACCTTC. Translation: CASSLTGGHYGYTF. Drawing the rest from reference TRBV7-9 and TRBJ1-2, the complete variable domain is DTGVSQNPRHKITKRGQNVTFRCDPISEHNRLYWYRQTLGQGPEFLTYFQNEAQLEKSRLLSDRFSAERPKGSFSTLEIQRTEQGDSAMYLCASSLTGGHYGYTFGSGTRLTVV.

The chain joins TRBV6-1 to TRBJ1-3; D is unresolved. Germline CDR1 is MNHNS and CDR2 is SASEGT. This CDR3 is built from 15 residues. Between the trimmed V and J ends, which lost 5 bases and 0 bases, there was a span of 11 bases. For the CDR3, the DNA is TGTGCCAGCAGTATTGCGGGTCCCTCTGGAAACACCATATATTTT. Translating gives CASSIAGPSGNTIYF.

This sequence joins TRBV19 and TRBJ2-5, with 7 bases fitting TRBD2. Judging by the DNA end, TRBJ2-7 fits better; the J call may be wrong. The CDR3 length is 13 residues. Per germline, CDR1 LNHDA and CDR2 SQIVND (reference sequence). DNA for the CDR3: TGTGCCAGTAGAAGGTGGGAGGGCCACGAGCAGTACTTC. It encodes CASRRWEGHEQYF.

This clone was observed once. The chain is built from TRBV5-8 and TRBJ1-5, with a weak D call TRBD1 (5 bases). With 4 bases removed from V and 8 bases from J, the gap between germline ends came to 22 bases. Germline V lookup: CDR1 SGHTS, CDR2 YDEGEE. CDR3 size: 16 residues. The CDR3 DNA reads as TGTGCCAGCAGCGTCAATGGGGGGGAGCTTATCAAGCCCCAGCATTTT. Protein: CASSVNGGELIKPQHF.

Regarding this clone: Germline is not matched at one junction end, which may reflect a read error. The rearrangement joins TRBV19 to TRBJ1-3; D is perhaps TRBD1 (5 bases). CDR1 LNHDA and CDR2 SQIVND come from the germline V gene (reference sequence). CDR3 length: 18 residues. CDR3 DNA: TGTGCCAGTAGTATGGGTACGGGGTGGGGGGGAGTCGGAAACGCCATATATTTT. Its translation: CASSMGTGWGGVGNAIYF.